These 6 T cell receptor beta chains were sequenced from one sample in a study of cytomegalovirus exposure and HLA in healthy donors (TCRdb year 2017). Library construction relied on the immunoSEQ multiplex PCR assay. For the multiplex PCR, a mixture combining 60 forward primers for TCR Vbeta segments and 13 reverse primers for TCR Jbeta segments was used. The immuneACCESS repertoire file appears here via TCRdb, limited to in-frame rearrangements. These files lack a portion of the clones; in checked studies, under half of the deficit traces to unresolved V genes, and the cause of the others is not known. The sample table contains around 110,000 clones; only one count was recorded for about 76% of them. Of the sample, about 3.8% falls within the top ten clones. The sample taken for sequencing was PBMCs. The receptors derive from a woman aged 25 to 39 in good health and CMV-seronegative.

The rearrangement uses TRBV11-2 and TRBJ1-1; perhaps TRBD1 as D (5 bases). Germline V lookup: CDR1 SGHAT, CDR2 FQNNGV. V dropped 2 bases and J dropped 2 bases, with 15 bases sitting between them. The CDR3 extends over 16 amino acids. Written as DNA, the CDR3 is TGTGCCAGCAGCTTACGCTTAGGGGTCGATAACACTGAAGCTTTCTTT. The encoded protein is CASSLRLGVDNTEAFF.

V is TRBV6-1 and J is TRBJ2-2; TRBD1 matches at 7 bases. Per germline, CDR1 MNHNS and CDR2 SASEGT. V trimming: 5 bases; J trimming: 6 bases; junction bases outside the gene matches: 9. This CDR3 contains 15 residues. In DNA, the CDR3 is TGTGCCAGCAGTAGACAGGGACGTCAGGCCGGGGAGCTGTTTTTT. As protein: CASSRQGRQAGELFF.

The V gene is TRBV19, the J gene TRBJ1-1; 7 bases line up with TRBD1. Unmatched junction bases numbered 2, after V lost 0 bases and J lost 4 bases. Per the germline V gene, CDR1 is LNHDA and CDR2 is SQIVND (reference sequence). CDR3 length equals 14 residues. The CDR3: CASSIDRGATEAFF. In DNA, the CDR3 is TGTGCCAGTAGTATAGACAGGGGGGCCACTGAAGCTTTCTTT.

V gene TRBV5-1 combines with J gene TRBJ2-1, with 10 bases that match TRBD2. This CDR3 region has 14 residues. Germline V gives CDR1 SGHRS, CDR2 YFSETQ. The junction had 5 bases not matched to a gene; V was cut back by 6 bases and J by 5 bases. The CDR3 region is CASKASGSNNEQFF. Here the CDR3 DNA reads TGCGCCAGCAAGGCTAGCGGGAGTAACAATGAGCAGTTCTTC.

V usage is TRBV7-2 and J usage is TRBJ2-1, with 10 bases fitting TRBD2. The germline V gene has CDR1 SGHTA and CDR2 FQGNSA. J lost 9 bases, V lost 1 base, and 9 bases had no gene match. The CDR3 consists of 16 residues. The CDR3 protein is CASSLVRAGGPGEQFF. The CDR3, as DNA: TGTGCCAGCAGCTTAGTGCGAGCGGGAGGGCCTGGTGAGCAGTTCTTC.

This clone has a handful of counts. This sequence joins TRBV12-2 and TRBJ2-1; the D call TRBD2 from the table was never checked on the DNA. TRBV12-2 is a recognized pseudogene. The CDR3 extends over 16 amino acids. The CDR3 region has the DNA TGTGCAAGTCGCTTAGCTGTAGGCGGGGCCCGCAATGAGCAGTTCTTC. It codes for CASRLAVGGARNEQFF.